Below are 11 T cell receptor beta chains sequenced from a single sample in a study of T cell responses to AZD1222 COVID-19 vaccine. Clones were sequenced by immunoSEQ multiplex PCR, and TCRdb holds only the in-frame ones, with some missing. The sample includes 100,000 to 150,000 clones, around 86% of them seen just once. The source material was peripheral blood, sampled 28 days after the second AZD1222 dose. The receptors were gathered from an adult who received the AZD1222 COVID-19 vaccine.

There are a few counts of this clone. The chain combines TRBV30 with TRBJ1-5; D perhaps matches TRBD1 (5 bases). The CDR3 contains 15 residues. CDR1 GTSNPN and CDR2 SVGIG come from the germline V gene (reference sequence). V lost 2 bases to trimming and J lost 1 base, with 12 bases between them. In DNA, the CDR3 is TGTGCCTGGAGTTATGCTCGGGGGAGCAATCAGCCCCAGCATTTT. Translation gives CAWSYARGSNQPQHF.

This clone has a single count. This chain joins TRBV9 and TRBJ2-1; weak D call: TRBD2 (6 bases). Germline lookup yields CDR1 SGDLS and CDR2 YYNGEE. Trimming shortened V by 4 bases and J by 1 base, and 15 bases separated the two germline ends. The CDR3 is 16 residues long. CDR3 protein: CASSRTGRSSYNEQFF. CDR3 DNA: TGTGCCAGCAGCCGTACGGGGAGGTCATCCTACAATGAGCAGTTCTTC.

CDR3 residues: CASRTMTTNYGYTF. Here the CDR3 DNA reads TGTGCCAGCAGGACAATGACTACTAACTATGGCTACACCTTC. This chain uses TRBV5-4 with TRBJ1-2; D uncertain. Germline V gene lookup returns CDR1 SGHNT and CDR2 YYREEE (reference sequence). CDR3 length equals 14 residues. V was trimmed by 5 bases and J by 0 bases, leaving 11 bases between them.

This sequence joins TRBV5-4 and TRBJ1-1, with D possibly being TRBD1 (6 bases). Trimming removed 0 bases at V and 1 base at J, with 10 bases between. The CDR3 has 15 residues. In germline, CDR1 is SGHNT, CDR2 YYREEE (reference sequence). The CDR3 sequence: CASSLGTEGNTEAFF. The CDR3 region has the DNA TGTGCCAGCAGCTTGGGGACAGAAGGGAACACTGAAGCTTTCTTT. The whole variable domain, filled in from reference TRBV5-4 and TRBJ1-1, reads ETGVTQSPTHLIKTRGQQVTLRCSSQSGHNTVSWYQQALGQGPQFIFQYYREEENGRGNFPPRFSGLQFPNYSSELNVNALELDDSALYLCASSLGTEGNTEAFFGQGTRLTVV.

The chain combines TRBV6-2 or TRBV6-3 with TRBJ1-2; D perhaps matches TRBD1 (5 bases). CDR3 length: 13 amino acids. Germline assignment: CDR1 MNHEY and CDR2 SVGEGT. Trimming took off 6 bases at V and 4 bases at J, with 12 bases between the two ends. The DNA of the CDR3 is TGTGCCAGCAGGTACGACAGACTCTATGGCTACACCTTC. This codes for CASRYDRLYGYTF.

This chain joins TRBV6-1 and TRBJ2-7; D gene ambiguous. V lost 3 bases to trimming and J lost 3 bases, with 6 bases between them. The CDR3 sequence is 12 residues long. Germline assignment: CDR1 MNHNS and CDR2 SASEGT. In nucleotides, the CDR3 is TGTGCCAGCAGTGACAAGAGCTACGAGCAGTACTTC. Amino acids: CASSDKSYEQYF.

This rearrangement joins TRBV5-1 to TRBJ1-4; D not resolved. The V end was cut by 4 bases, the J end by 0 bases, with 7 bases between. Germline assignment: CDR1 SGHRS and CDR2 YFSETQ. The CDR3 runs to 14 residues. The DNA of the CDR3 is TGCGCCAGCAGCCCGAAGACAACTAATGAAAAACTGTTTTTT. Amino acid sequence: CASSPKTTNEKLFF.

In this sample, this clone turned up once. The V and J genes are TRBV19 and TRBJ1-1; weak D call: TRBD1 (5 bases). CDR1 and CDR2 from the germline V gene are LNHDA and SQIVND (reference sequence). This CDR3 is built from 15 residues. V was trimmed by 0 bases and J by 3 bases, leaving 11 bases between them. DNA for the CDR3: TGTGCCAGTAGTATAGACCCGACAGCCTACACTGAAGCTTTCTTT. It specifies CASSIDPTAYTEAFF.

This rearrangement joins TRBV2 to TRBJ1-1; 7 bases align to TRBD1. Germline lookup yields CDR1 SNHLY and CDR2 FYNNEI. The trim removed 7 bases at V and 0 bases at J, leaving 8 bases unmatched. The CDR3 is made up of 15 amino acids. The CDR3 protein is CASKRAGGMNTEAFF. The CDR3 nucleotides read TGTGCCAGCAAACGGGCAGGGGGGATGAACACTGAAGCTTTCTTT.

This sequence joins TRBV18 and TRBJ1-2, with a tentative D call TRBD1 (5 bases). Germline CDR1 is KGHSH and CDR2 is LQKENI. The CDR3 totals 15 residues. Deletions cut 1 base from V and 2 bases from J, with 11 bases between. CDR3 sequence: CASSPLPGTNYGYTF. The CDR3 coding sequence is TGTGCCAGCTCACCACTGCCCGGGACGAACTATGGCTACACCTTC. Using reference TRBV18 and TRBJ1-2 for the parts outside the CDR3, the full variable domain is NAGVMQNPRHLVRRRGQEARLRCSPMKGHSHVYWYRQLPEEGLKFMVYLQKENIIDESGMPKERFSAEFPKEGPSILRIQQVVRGDSAAYFCASSPLPGTNYGYTFGSGTRLTVV.

The rearrangement uses TRBV3-1 (or the pseudogene TRBV3-2) and TRBJ2-2; 7 bases are shared with TRBD1. V gave up 2 bases and J gave up 7 bases; unmatched junction bases: 7. This CDR3 has 15 residues. CDR1 and CDR2 (germline): LGHDT, YNNKEL (reference sequence). The CDR3 here is CASSQNLQGIGELFF. The CDR3 DNA is TGTGCCAGCAGCCAAAATTTACAGGGGATCGGGGAGCTGTTTTTT.